Listed below are T cell receptor beta chains from one sample, sequenced in a study of control samples from healthy donors and cancer patients. Sequenced by immunoSEQ multiplex PCR; TCRdb stores in-frame clones only, minus some. The sample has roughly 170,000 clones; more than 90% are singletons. Sequencing was performed on blood. The origin of the receptors is a woman between 35 and 50 years old in good health. Each CDR3 is given with its conserved first and last residue. The D gene is left open where the match is weak. Size values are once, few and many counts, or a class for expanded clones, and some rows have none.

CDR3	DNA	size	D	J	V
CASAKGTSGGIEQFF	TGTGCCAGCGCGAAGGGGACTAGCGGGGGTATTGAGCAGTTCTTC	NA	TRBD2	TRBJ2-1	TRBV7-8
CASSTQGATEAFF	TGCGCCAGCAGTACACAGGGAGCCACTGAAGCTTTCTTT	NA	NA	TRBJ1-1	TRBV5-1
CASSLGQGGYLYEQYF	TGTGCCAGCAGCTTAGGACAGGGGGGCTACCTATACGAGCAGTACTTC	NA	TRBD1	TRBJ2-7	TRBV7-8
CASSPGLGLSPLHF	TGTGCCAGCAGCCCAGGACTGGGGCTTTCACCCCTCCACTTT	NA	NA	TRBJ1-6	TRBV3-1/TRBV3-2
CASTTVFRNTEAFF	TGTGCCAGTACCACTGTATTCAGGAACACTGAAGCTTTCTTT	few	NA	TRBJ1-1	TRBV19
CASRGAGGRYEQYF	TGTGCCAGCAGGGGAGCCGGGGGTCGGTACGAGCAGTACTTC	NA	NA	TRBJ2-7	TRBV28
CASTNRPNTEAFF	TGTGCCAGCACCAACCGTCCAAACACTGAAGCTTTCTTT	NA	NA	TRBJ1-1	TRBV27
CASSQDTGSAGNTIYF	TGTGCCAGCAGCCAAGATACGGGGAGCGCTGGAAACACCATATATTTT	NA	NA	TRBJ1-3	TRBV3-1/TRBV3-2
CASSRYLAGGPQETQYF	TGCGCCAGCAGCCGCTACCTAGCGGGGGGACCCCAAGAGACCCAGTACTTC	NA	TRBD2	TRBJ2-5	TRBV4-1
CASSLQRNYGYTF	TGTGCCAGCAGCTTACAGAGGAACTATGGCTACACCTTC	NA	NA	TRBJ1-2	TRBV11-2
CARSRTLYNEQFF	TGTGCCAGGTCCCGGACTCTATACAATGAGCAGTTCTTC	NA	NA	TRBJ2-1	TRBV2
CASSNYLGGYTF	TGTGCCAGCAGTAATTACCTCGGCGGCTACACCTTC	few	NA	TRBJ1-2	TRBV9
CASSLGGQNGGQPQHF	TGCGCCAGCAGTTTGGGAGGACAAAACGGGGGTCAGCCCCAGCATTTT	NA	NA	TRBJ1-5	TRBV5-1
CASSWDRDYGYTF	TGTGCCAGCAGTTGGGACAGGGACTATGGCTACACCTTC	once	TRBD1	TRBJ1-2	TRBV2
CASRVEGFEQYF	TGTGCCAGCAGAGTGGAGGGGTTCGAGCAGTACTTC	NA	NA	TRBJ2-7	TRBV12-3/TRBV12-4
CASSLVLAFF	TGTGCCAGCAGCTTGGTGCTCGCTTTCTTT	NA	NA	TRBJ1-1	TRBV5-8
CASSFFGESDTQYF	TGCGCCAGCAGCTTTTTCGGGGAATCAGATACGCAGTATTTT	NA	NA	TRBJ2-3	TRBV5-1
CASARRAGGNQPQHF	TGTGCTAGTGCCCGCCGGGCGGGTGGCAATCAGCCCCAGCATTTT	NA	NA	TRBJ1-5	TRBV12-5
CASMGGSAKNIQYF	TGTGCCAGTATGGGGGGGTCGGCCAAAAACATTCAGTACTTC	NA	TRBD2	TRBJ2-4	TRBV19
CASSQEAAGRSGYTF	TGCGCCAGCAGCCAAGAGGCTGCGGGTAGATCTGGCTACACCTTC	NA	NA	TRBJ1-2	TRBV4-1
CASSLMDRVDTEAFF	TGTGCCAGTAGTCTTATGGACAGGGTGGACACTGAAGCTTTCTTT	NA	TRBD1	TRBJ1-1	TRBV19
CASSQGHNEKLFF	TGTGCCAGCAGCCAAGGACACAATGAAAAACTGTTTTTT	NA	NA	TRBJ1-4	TRBV16
CASSLEVQGDFDGYTF	TGCGCCAGCAGCTTGGAGGTACAGGGGGATTTTGATGGCTACACCTTC	NA	TRBD1	TRBJ1-2	TRBV5-1
CASSAGTGLTEAFF	TGTGCCAGCAGCGCGGGGACAGGGTTGACTGAAGCTTTCTTT	NA	TRBD1	TRBJ1-1	TRBV9
CASSYSTNSGAYEQYF	TGTGCCAGCAGTTACTCAACCAATAGCGGGGCGTACGAGCAGTACTTC	once	TRBD2	TRBJ2-7	TRBV6-5
CASSRGLAGVMMGSYEQYF	TGCGCCAGCAGCAGAGGACTAGCGGGGGTCATGATGGGTTCCTACGAGCAGTACTTC	NA	TRBD2	TRBJ2-7	TRBV5-1
CASAEVLIESWYEKLFF	TGTGCCAGCGCCGAGGTCCTAATAGAGAGCTGGTATGAAAAACTGTTTTTT	NA	NA	TRBJ1-4	TRBV6-4
CASSSGLAGGVRDEQYF	TGCGCCAGCAGCTCCGGACTAGCGGGGGGCGTGAGAGACGAGCAGTACTTC	NA	TRBD2	TRBJ2-7	TRBV5-1
CASRSLRGAQETQYF	TGTGCCAGCAGATCCCTTCGGGGGGCCCAAGAGACCCAGTACTTC	NA	NA	TRBJ2-5	TRBV11-2
CASSGGSSYNSPLHF	TGTGCCAGCAGCGGGGGGAGCTCCTATAATTCACCCCTCCACTTT	once	NA	TRBJ1-6	TRBV5-4
CASTERGRTYSNQPQHF	TGTGCCAGTACCGAAAGGGGTCGAACCTATAGCAATCAGCCCCAGCATTTT	NA	NA	TRBJ1-5	TRBV19
CASSQERVYGYTF	TGCGCCAGCAGCCAAGAACGAGTATATGGCTACACCTTC	NA	NA	TRBJ1-2	TRBV4-1
CASSVLAGGQGSYNEQFF	TGTGCCAGCAGCGTTTTAGCGGGAGGACAGGGCTCCTACAATGAGCAGTTCTTC	NA	TRBD2	TRBJ2-1	TRBV9
CASSLGQVNTEAFF	TGTGCCAGCAGCTTGGGACAGGTGAACACTGAAGCTTTCTTT	NA	NA	TRBJ1-1	TRBV5-4
CASSLSREAFF	TGTGCCAGCAGCTTATCCAGGGAAGCTTTCTTT	NA	NA	TRBJ1-1	TRBV7-2
CASSRTANSPVNTEAFF	TGTGCCAGTTCGAGGACAGCAAACTCGCCTGTGAACACTGAAGCTTTCTTT	NA	NA	TRBJ1-1	TRBV19
CASSINSGNTIYF	TGTGCCAGTAGTATAAACAGCGGAAACACCATATATTTT	NA	NA	TRBJ1-3	TRBV19
CASSLGAGNYEQYF	TGTGCCAGCAGCTTAGGTGCAGGGAACTACGAGCAGTACTTC	once	NA	TRBJ2-7	TRBV7-3
CASSPRSGGGEKLFF	TGTGCCAGCTCACCAAGATCCGGGGGCGGAGAAAAACTGTTTTTT	once	NA	TRBJ1-4	TRBV18
CASSVGMDNSPLHF	TGTGCCAGCAGTGTTGGGATGGATAATTCACCCCTCCACTTT	NA	NA	TRBJ1-6	TRBV27
CATRKGENTEAFF	TGTGCCACCAGAAAAGGGGAAAACACTGAAGCTTTCTTT	NA	NA	TRBJ1-1	TRBV24-1
CASSWLNGGPSGNEQFF	TGTGCCAGCAGCTGGCTAAACGGGGGGCCCTCGGGCAATGAGCAGTTCTTC	NA	NA	TRBJ2-1	TRBV5-6
CASSQASNQPQHF	TGTGCCAGCAGCCAAGCGTCCAATCAGCCCCAGCATTTT	NA	NA	TRBJ1-5	TRBV3-1/TRBV3-2
CASSQDKRNRGNHEQFF	TGCGCCAGCAGCCAAGATAAGAGGAACAGGGGAAACCATGAGCAGTTCTTC	NA	TRBD1	TRBJ2-1	TRBV4-1
CAISESGAEKLFF	TGTGCCATCAGTGAGTCGGGGGCTGAAAAACTGTTTTTT	NA	NA	TRBJ1-4	TRBV10-3
CASSVDRTPYNEQFF	TGTGCCAGCAGCGTCGACCGGACGCCCTACAATGAGCAGTTCTTC	NA	NA	TRBJ2-1	TRBV11-2
CASRGTGNYGYTF	TGTGCCAGCAGGGGGACAGGGAACTATGGCTACACCTTC	few	TRBD1	TRBJ1-2	TRBV2
CASSTGDEQFF	TGTGCCAGCAGTACCGGGGATGAGCAGTTCTTC	NA	NA	TRBJ2-1	TRBV6-6
CASSPRTSGGLSYNEQFF	TGCGCCAGCAGCCCCCGGACTAGCGGGGGCCTCTCCTACAATGAGCAGTTCTTC	NA	TRBD2	TRBJ2-1	TRBV5-1
CASSSPGTGGGYTF	TGTGCCAGCAGCTCCCCTGGGACAGGGGGCGGCTACACCTTC	NA	TRBD1	TRBJ1-2	TRBV5-8
CASSEGWGSGANVLTF	TGTGCCAGCAGTGAAGGCTGGGGGTCTGGGGCCAACGTCCTGACTTTC	NA	NA	TRBJ2-6	TRBV6-1
CASSLGPGGEDTQYF	TGTGCCAGCAGCTTAGGACCAGGGGGTGAAGATACGCAGTATTTT	once	TRBD1	TRBJ2-3	TRBV7-6
CASRRGLNTDTQYF	TGCGCCAGCCGTCGGGGGCTAAACACAGATACGCAGTATTTT	NA	NA	TRBJ2-3	TRBV5-1
CASSERATNEKLFF	TGTGCCAGCAGTGAGCGGGCAACTAATGAAAAACTGTTTTTT	NA	NA	TRBJ1-4	TRBV6-1
CASSLDTEETQYF	TGCGCCAGCAGCTTGGACACCGAAGAGACCCAGTACTTC	NA	NA	TRBJ2-5	TRBV4-1